Each of the 11 T cell receptor beta chains below was sequenced from the same sample in a study of cytomegalovirus exposure and HLA in healthy donors. PCR was performed using 60 Vbeta and 13 Jbeta primers. Profiled with immunoSEQ multiplex PCR; TCRdb holds only in-frame clones, not every one. The sample has about 94,000 clones, about 75% seen once. The specimen sequenced was PBMCs. Receptors were obtained from a man between 35 and 55 years old in good health and CMV-seropositive.

This chain joins TRBV29-1 and TRBJ2-5; weak D call: TRBD2 (5 bases). The closer fit of TRBJ2-7 to the DNA end suggests the J call may be wrong. Germline V gene lookup returns CDR1 SQVTM and CDR2 ANQGSEA. This CDR3 spans 12 amino acids. The CDR3 sequence is CREGRLPYEQYF. CDR3 sequence (DNA): TGCAGAGAGGGTAGGTTGCCTTACGAGCAGTACTTC.

The chain carries TRBV5-6 and TRBJ2-7, with a weak D call TRBD2 (6 bases). CDR1 and CDR2 (germline): SGHDT, YYEEEE. The CDR3 sequence is 12 residues long. Trimming removed 3 bases at V and 4 bases at J, with 8 bases between. CDR3 DNA sequence: TGTGCCAGCAGCTCGACTAGTTACGAGCAGTACTTC. Encoded protein: CASSSTSYEQYF.

The chain employs TRBV14 and TRBJ2-7; the match to TRBD1 covers 10 bases. Germline-derived CDR1 and CDR2 are SGHDN and FVKESK. The ends lost 5 bases at V and 9 bases at J; junction bases unmatched: 4. CDR3 size: 12 residues. The CDR3 sequence is CASSRDRGRQYF. The CDR3 DNA is TGTGCCAGCAGCAGGGACAGGGGCAGGCAGTACTTC.

The chain couples TRBV27 to TRBJ2-1, with 9 bases identical to TRBD1. V lost 4 bases and J lost 8; bases outside the gene matches: 3. Germline V gene lookup returns CDR1 MNHEY and CDR2 SMNVEV (reference sequence). There are 13 residues in the CDR3. Written as DNA, the CDR3 is TGTGCCAGCAGTTCACGGACAGGGGATGAGCAGTTCTTC. Amino acid sequence: CASSSRTGDEQFF.

The table lists this clone with a count of one. The chain carries TRBV5-5 and TRBJ2-2; possibly TRBD1 for D (8 bases). V lost 4 bases and J 7 bases, leaving 17 bases between the germline ends. Germline-derived CDR1 and CDR2 are SGHKS and YYEKEE (reference sequence). The CDR3 contains 15 residues. CDR3 DNA: TGTGCCAGCAGCCACAGGGGGGGTTACGTCGGGGAGCTGTTTTTT. This encodes CASSHRGGYVGELFF.

The V and J genes are TRBV6-5 and TRBJ2-5, with 11 bases that match TRBD2. The J call may be faulty, since TRBJ2-7 better matches the DNA end. Germline loops: CDR1 MNHEY, CDR2 SVGAGI. The CDR3 runs 14 residues. The DNA for the CDR3 is TGTGCCAGCAGGGCTAGCGGGGGGAACTACGAGCAGTACTTC. Its protein is CASRASGGNYEQYF.

This chain connects TRBV9 to TRBJ2-3; 7 nucleotides agree with TRBD2. J was trimmed by 0 bases and V by 0 bases; bases with no gene match: 7. This CDR3 spans 17 amino acids. The germline CDR1 and CDR2 sequences are SGDLS and YYNGEE. The CDR3 DNA sequence: TGTGCCAGCAGCGTAGGAGCGCTAGCGGCAAGCACAGATACGCAGTATTTT. Translation gives CASSVGALAASTDTQYF.

The V and J genes are TRBV6-5 and TRBJ1-1; D ambiguous. The CDR3 loop spans 13 amino acids. The germline gives CDR1 MNHEY, CDR2 SVGAGI. V gave up 7 bases and J gave up 0 bases, with 9 bases separating them. This CDR3 reads CASTLSLNTEAFF. CDR3 nucleotides: TGTGCCAGCACGTTGAGCCTGAACACTGAAGCTTTCTTT.

V and J are TRBV15 and TRBJ2-7, with TRBD2 identical over 7 bases. The length of the CDR3 is 15 residues. Trimming cost V 0 bases and J 6 bases; bases outside gene matches: 8. CDR1 and CDR2 (germline): LNHNV, YYDKDF (reference sequence). The CDR3 nucleotides read TGTGCCACCAGCAGAGAAAGACTAGCTTCCGCCGAGCAGTACTTC. Residues: CATSRERLASAEQYF.

CDR3 bases: TGTGCCACCAGCAGAGGACTAGCGGGGGGCCGGGATGAGCAGTTCTTC. Translating it yields CATSRGLAGGRDEQFF. The chain couples TRBV15 to TRBJ2-1; 13 bases match TRBD2. Germline trimming cut 1 base from V and 8 bases from J; bases unmatched to any gene: 5. CDR3 length: 16 residues. The germline CDR1 and CDR2 sequences are LNHNV and YYDKDF (reference sequence). Drawing the rest from reference TRBV15 and TRBJ2-1, the complete variable domain is DAMVIQNPRYQVTQFGKPVTLSCSQTLNHNVMYWYQQKSSQAPKLLFHYYDKDFNNEADTPDNFQSRRPNTSFCFLDIRSPGLGDTAMYLCATSRGLAGGRDEQFFGPGTRLTVL.

The chain combines TRBV4-1 with TRBJ1-2; D is uncertain. Germline loops: CDR1 MGHRA, CDR2 YSYEKL. Trimming left V 3 bases short and J 1 base short, with 9 bases between. The CDR3 extends over 14 amino acids. CDR3 protein: CASSQDGNNYGYTF. CDR3 DNA sequence: TGCGCCAGCAGCCAGGACGGGAATAACTATGGCTACACCTTC.